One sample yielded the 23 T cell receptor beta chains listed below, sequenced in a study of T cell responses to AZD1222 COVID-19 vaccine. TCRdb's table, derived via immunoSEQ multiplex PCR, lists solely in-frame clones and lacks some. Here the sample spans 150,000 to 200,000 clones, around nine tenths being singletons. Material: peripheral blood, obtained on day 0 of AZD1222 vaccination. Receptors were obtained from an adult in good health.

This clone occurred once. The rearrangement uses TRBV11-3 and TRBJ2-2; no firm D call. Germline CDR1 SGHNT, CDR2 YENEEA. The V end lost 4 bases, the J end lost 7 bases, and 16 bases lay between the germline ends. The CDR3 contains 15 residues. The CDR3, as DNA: TGTGCCAGCAGCTCCAACAGAGCCCCGAGCGGGGAGCTGTTTTTT. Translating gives CASSSNRAPSGELFF.

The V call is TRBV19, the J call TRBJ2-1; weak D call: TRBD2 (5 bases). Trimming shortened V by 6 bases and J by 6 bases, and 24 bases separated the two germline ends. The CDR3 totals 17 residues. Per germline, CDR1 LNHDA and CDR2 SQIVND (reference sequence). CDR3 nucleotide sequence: TGTGCCAGTAGGAAACATACTTCAGCGGCCGGCGCCAATGAGCAGTTCTTC. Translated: CASRKHTSAAGANEQFF.

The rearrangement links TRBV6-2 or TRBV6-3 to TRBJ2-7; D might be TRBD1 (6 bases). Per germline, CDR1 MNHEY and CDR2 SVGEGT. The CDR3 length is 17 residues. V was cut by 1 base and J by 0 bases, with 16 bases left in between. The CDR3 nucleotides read TGTGCCAGCAGTTACTTCCCCCCGGGACACCACTCCTACGAGCAGTACTTC. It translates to CASSYFPPGHHSYEQYF.

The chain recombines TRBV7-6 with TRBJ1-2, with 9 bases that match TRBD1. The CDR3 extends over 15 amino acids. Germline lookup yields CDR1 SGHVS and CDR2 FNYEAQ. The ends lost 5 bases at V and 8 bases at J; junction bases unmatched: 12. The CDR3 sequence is CASSPRTGAGWGYTF. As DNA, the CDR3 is TGTGCCAGCAGCCCAAGGACAGGGGCCGGATGGGGCTACACCTTC.

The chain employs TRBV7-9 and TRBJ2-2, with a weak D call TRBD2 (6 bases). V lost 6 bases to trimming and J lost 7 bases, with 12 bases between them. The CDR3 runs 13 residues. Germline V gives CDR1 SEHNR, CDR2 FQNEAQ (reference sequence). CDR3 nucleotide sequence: TGTGCCAGCAGTTCGGGAGCCGGCGGGGAGCTGTTTTTT. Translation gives CASSSGAGGELFF.

The CDR3 loop is CASSLGGGGSVYEQFF. The CDR3 nucleotides read TGCGCCAGCAGCCTTGGGGGGGGCGGGAGTGTCTATGAGCAGTTCTTC. The J gene is TRBJ2-1, the V gene TRBV4-1; TRBD2 might be the D (7 bases). Germline V CDR1 and CDR2: MGHRA, YSYEKL. Trimming removed 4 bases from V and 8 bases from J, with 21 bases in between. This CDR3 is built from 16 residues.

The CDR3, as DNA: TGTGCCAGCGGCCCTTTGGGTCCCTCCTACGAGCAGTACTTC. Its translation is CASGPLGPSYEQYF. This sequence joins TRBV27 and TRBJ2-7, with D hard to call. The ends were cut back, 8 bases at V and 0 bases at J, with 14 bases in the middle. The CDR3 runs to 14 residues. CDR1 and CDR2 from the germline V gene are MNHEY and SMNVEV (reference sequence).

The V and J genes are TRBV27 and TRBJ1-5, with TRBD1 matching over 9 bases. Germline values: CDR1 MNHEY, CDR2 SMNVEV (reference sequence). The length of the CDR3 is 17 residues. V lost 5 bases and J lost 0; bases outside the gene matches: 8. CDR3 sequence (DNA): TGTGCCAGCAGTGACATCGGACAGGGGCATAGCAATCAGCCCCAGCATTTT. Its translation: CASSDIGQGHSNQPQHF.

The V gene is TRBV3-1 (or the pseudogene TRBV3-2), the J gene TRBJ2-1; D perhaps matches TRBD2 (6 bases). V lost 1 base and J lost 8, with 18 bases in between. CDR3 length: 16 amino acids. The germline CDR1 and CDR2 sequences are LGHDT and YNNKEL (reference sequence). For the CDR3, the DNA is TGTGCCAGCAGCCAAGTAGTAGCGGCACTACAAGATGAGCAGTTCTTC. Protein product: CASSQVVAALQDEQFF.

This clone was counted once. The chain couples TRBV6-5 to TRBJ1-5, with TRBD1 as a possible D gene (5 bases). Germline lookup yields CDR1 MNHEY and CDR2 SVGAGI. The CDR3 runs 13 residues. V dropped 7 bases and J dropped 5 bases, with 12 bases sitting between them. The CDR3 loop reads CASNPQGDQPQHF. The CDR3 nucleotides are TGTGCCAGCAATCCCCAGGGTGATCAGCCCCAGCATTTT.

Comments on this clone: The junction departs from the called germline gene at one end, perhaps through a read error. The CDR3 region has the DNA TGTGCCAGCAGCCACCTACAGGAGGGACCCCTAACTTTT. Protein sequence: CASSHLQEGPLTF. V and J are TRBV4-2 and TRBJ1-1, with a weak D call TRBD1 (5 bases). CDR1 LGHNA and CDR2 YNFKEQ come from the germline V gene. The CDR3 has 13 residues.

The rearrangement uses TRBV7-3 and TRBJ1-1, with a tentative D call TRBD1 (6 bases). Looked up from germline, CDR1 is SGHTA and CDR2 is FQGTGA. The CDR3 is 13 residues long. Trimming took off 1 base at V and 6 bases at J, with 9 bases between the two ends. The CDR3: CASSLIRGSEAFF. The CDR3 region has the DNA TGTGCCAGCAGCTTAATAAGGGGGTCTGAAGCTTTCTTT.

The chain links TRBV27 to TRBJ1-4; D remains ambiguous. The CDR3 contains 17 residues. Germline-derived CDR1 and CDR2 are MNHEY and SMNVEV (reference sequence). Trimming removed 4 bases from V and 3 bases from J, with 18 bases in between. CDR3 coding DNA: TGTGCCAGCAGTTCGTTGAGCAGATGGAGTCCTAATGAAAAACTGTTTTTT. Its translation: CASSSLSRWSPNEKLFF. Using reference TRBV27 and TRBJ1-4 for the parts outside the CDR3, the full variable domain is EAQVTQNPRYLITVTGKKLTVTCSQNMNHEYMSWYRQDPGLGLRQIYYSMNVEVTDKGDVPEGYKVSRKEKRNFPLILESPSPNQTSLYFCASSSLSRWSPNEKLFFGSGTQLSVL.

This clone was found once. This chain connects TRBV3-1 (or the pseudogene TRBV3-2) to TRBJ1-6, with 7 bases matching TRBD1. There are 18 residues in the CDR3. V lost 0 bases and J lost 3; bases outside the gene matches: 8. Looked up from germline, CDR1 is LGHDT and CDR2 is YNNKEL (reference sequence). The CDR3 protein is CASSQDKGAGNYNSPLHF. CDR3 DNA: TGTGCCAGCAGCCAAGATAAGGGGGCGGGGAACTATAATTCACCCCTCCACTTT.

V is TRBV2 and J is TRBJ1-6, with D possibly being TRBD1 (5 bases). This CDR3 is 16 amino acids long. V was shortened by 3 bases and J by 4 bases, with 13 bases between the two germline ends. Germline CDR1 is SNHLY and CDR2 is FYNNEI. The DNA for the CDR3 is TGTGCCAGCAGTGATGGGGCAGTAATTTATAATTCACCCCTCCACTTT. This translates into CASSDGAVIYNSPLHF.

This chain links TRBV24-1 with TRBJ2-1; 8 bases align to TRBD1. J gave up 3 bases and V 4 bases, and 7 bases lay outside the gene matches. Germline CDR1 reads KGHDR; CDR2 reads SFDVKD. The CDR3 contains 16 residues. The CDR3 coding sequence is TGTGCCACCAGTGACTCAACAGGGGGGATCTACAATGAGCAGTTCTTC. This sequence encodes CATSDSTGGIYNEQFF.

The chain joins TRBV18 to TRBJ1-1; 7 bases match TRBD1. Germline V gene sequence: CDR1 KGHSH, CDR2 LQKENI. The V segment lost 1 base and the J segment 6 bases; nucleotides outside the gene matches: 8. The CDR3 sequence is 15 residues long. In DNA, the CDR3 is TGTGCCAGCTCACCACGGGAGCACAGGGGAGCTGAAGCTTTCTTT. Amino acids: CASSPREHRGAEAFF.

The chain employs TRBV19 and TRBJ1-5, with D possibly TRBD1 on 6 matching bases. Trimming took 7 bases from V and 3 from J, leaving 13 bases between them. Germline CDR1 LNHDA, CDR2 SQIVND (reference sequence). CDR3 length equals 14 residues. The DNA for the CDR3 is TGTGCCAGTACCCAGGACAGCCTCAATCAGCCCCAGCATTTT. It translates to CASTQDSLNQPQHF.

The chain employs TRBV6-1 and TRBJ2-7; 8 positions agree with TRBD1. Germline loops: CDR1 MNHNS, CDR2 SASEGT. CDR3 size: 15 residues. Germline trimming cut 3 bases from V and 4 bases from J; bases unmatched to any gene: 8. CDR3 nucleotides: TGTGCCAGCAGTGACCTGGGGACAGGTCTGTACGAGCAGTACTTC. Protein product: CASSDLGTGLYEQYF.

The DNA for the CDR3 is TGTGCCAGCAGTGTTAGACCGGGAAGCACAGATACGCAGTATTTT. The encoded protein is CASSVRPGSTDTQYF. V gene TRBV6-4 combines with J gene TRBJ2-3; weak D call: TRBD2 (5 bases). Per germline, CDR1 MRHNA and CDR2 SNTAGT. This CDR3 comprises 15 residues. The ends were cut back, 4 bases at V and 0 bases at J, with 11 bases in the middle.

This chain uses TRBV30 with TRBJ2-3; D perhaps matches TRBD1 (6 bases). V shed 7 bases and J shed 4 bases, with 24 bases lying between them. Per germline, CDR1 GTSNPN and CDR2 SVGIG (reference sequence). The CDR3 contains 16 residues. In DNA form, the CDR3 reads TGTGCCTTTACGCCCCGAACAGGGATATCGGCAGATACGCAGTATTTT. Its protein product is CAFTPRTGISADTQYF.

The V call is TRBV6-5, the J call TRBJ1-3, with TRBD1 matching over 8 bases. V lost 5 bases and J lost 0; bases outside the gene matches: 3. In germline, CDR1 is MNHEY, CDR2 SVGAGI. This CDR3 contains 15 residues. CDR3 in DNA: TGTGCCAGCAGTCCAGGGGGCAGCTCTGGAAACACCATATATTTT. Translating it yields CASSPGGSSGNTIYF.

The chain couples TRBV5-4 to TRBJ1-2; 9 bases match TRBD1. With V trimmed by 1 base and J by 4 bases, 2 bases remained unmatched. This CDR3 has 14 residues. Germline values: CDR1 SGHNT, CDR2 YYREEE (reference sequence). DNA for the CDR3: TGTGCCAGCAGCTTGACAGGGGGCGGCTATGGCTACACCTTC. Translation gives CASSLTGGGYGYTF.